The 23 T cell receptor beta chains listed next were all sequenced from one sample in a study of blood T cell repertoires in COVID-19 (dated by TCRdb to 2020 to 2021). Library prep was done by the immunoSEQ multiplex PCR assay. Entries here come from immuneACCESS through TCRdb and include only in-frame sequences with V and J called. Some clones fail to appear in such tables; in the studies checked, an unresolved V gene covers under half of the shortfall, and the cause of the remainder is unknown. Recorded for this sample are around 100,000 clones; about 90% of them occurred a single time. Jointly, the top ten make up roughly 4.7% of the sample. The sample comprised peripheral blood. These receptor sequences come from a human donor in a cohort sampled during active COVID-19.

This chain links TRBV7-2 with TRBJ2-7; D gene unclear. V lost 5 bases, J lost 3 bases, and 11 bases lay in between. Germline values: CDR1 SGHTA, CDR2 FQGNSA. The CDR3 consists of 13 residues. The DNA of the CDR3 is TGTGCCAGCAGCGCTACCTCTGACTACGAGCAGTACTTC. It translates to CASSATSDYEQYF. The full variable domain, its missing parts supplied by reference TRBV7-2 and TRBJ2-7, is GAGVSQSPSNKVTEKGKDVELRCDPISGHTALYWYRQSLGQGLEFLIYFQGNSAPDKSGLPSDRFSAERTGGSVSTLTIQRTQQEDSAVYLCASSATSDYEQYFGPGTRLTVT.

The CDR3 DNA sequence: TGTGCCAGCAGTTTTCTGACTAGCGGGATCCACACAGATACGCAGTATTTT. Its translation: CASSFLTSGIHTDTQYF. V and J are TRBV28 and TRBJ2-3, with 11 bases matching TRBD2. Trimming took 3 bases from V and 2 from J; bases not matched to a gene: 7. This CDR3 contains 17 residues. The germline V gene has CDR1 MDHEN and CDR2 SYDVKM.

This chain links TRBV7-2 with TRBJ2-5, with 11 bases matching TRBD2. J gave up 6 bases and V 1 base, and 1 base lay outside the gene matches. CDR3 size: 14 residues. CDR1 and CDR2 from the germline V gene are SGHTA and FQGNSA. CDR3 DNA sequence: TGTGCCAGCAGCTTAGTAGCGGGAGGGCAGACCCAGTACTTC. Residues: CASSLVAGGQTQYF.

The CDR3 spells CASRGGYEQYF. In DNA, the CDR3 is TGTGCCAGTAGGGGGGGCTACGAGCAGTACTTC. The chain combines TRBV19 with TRBJ2-7; D perhaps matches TRBD2 (6 bases). The CDR3 has 11 amino acids. Trimming took off 6 bases at V and 3 bases at J, with 6 bases between the two ends. CDR1 is LNHDA and CDR2 is SQIVND in the germline V gene (reference sequence).

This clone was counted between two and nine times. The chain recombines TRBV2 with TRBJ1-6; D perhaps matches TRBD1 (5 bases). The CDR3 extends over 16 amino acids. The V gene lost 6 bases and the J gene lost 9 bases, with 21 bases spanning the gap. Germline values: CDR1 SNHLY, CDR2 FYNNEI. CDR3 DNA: TGTGCCAGCAGCCCTAGTACACGAAGCGGGGCTTCACCCCTCCACTTT. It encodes CASSPSTRSGASPLHF.

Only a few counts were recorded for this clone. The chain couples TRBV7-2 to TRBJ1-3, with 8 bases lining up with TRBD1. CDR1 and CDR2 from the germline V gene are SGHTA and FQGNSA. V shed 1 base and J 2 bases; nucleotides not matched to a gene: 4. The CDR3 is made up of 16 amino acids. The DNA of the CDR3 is TGTGCCAGCAGCTTAGGGATCAGGGGGCCTGGAAACACCATATATTTT. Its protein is CASSLGIRGPGNTIYF.

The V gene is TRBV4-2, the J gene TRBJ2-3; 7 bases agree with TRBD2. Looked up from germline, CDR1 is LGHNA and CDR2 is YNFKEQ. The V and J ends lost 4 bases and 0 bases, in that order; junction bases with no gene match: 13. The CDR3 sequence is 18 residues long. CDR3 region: CASSPRHGAGLSTDTQYF. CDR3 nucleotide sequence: TGTGCCAGCAGCCCCCGCCATGGAGCGGGACTAAGCACAGATACGCAGTATTTT.

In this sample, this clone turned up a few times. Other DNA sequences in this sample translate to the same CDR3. CDR3 sequence: CASSIRGNQPQHF. The CDR3, as DNA: TGTGCCAGTAGTATCCGGGGCAATCAGCCCCAGCATTTT. The chain carries TRBV19 and TRBJ1-5; D gene unclear. V lost 3 bases, J lost 2 bases, and 5 bases lay in between. CDR1 and CDR2 from the germline V gene are LNHDA and SQIVND (reference sequence). This CDR3 has 13 residues.

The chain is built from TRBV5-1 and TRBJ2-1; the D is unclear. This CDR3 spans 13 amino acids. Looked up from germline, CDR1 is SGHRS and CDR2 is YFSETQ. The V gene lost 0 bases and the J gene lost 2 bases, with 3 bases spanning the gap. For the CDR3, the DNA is TGCGCCAGCAGCTTGGGGCCCTACAATGAGCAGTTCTTC. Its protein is CASSLGPYNEQFF.

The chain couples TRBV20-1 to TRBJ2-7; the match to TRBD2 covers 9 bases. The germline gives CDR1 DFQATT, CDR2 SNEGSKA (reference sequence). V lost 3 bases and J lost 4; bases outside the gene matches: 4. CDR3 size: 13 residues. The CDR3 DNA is TGCAGTGCTAGTAGCGGGAGTGTTTACGAGCAGTACTTC. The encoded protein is CSASSGSVYEQYF.

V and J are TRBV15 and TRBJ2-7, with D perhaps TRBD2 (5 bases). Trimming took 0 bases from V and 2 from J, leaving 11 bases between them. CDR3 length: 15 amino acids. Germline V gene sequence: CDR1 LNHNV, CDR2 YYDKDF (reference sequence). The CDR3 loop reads CATSRDRGATYEQYF. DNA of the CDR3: TGTGCCACCAGCAGAGATCGGGGTGCGACCTACGAGCAGTACTTC.

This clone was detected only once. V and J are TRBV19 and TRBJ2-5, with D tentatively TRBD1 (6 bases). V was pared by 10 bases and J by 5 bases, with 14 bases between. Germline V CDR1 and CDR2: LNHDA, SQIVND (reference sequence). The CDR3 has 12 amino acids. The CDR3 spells CATRDMVETQYF. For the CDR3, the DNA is TGTGCCACCAGGGACATGGTGGAGACCCAGTACTTC.

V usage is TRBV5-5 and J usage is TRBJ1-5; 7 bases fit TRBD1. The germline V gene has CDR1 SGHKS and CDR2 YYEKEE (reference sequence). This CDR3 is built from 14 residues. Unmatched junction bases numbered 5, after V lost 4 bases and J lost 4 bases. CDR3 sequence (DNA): TGTGCCAGCAGCCATGCAGGGGGGAATCAGCCCCAGCATTTT. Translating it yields CASSHAGGNQPQHF.

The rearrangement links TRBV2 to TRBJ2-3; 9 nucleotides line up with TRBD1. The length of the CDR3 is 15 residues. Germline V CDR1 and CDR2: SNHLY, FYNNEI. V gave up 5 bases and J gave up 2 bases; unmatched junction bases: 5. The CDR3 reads CASSLQGALTDTQYF. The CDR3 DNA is TGTGCCAGCAGTTTACAGGGGGCCCTCACAGATACGCAGTATTTT.

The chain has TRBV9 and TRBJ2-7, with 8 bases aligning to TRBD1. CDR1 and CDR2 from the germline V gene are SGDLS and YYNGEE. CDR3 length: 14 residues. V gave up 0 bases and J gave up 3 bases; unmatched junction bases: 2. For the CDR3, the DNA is TGTGCCAGCAGCGTAGGGGGACAGGTCTACGAGCAGTACTTC. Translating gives CASSVGGQVYEQYF.

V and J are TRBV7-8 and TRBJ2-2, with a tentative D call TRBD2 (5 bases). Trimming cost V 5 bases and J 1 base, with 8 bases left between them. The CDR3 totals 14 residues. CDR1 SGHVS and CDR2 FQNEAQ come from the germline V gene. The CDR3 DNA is TGTGCCAGCAGCCCGAGCGGGAACACCGGGGAGCTGTTTTTT. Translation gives CASSPSGNTGELFF. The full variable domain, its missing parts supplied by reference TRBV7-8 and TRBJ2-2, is GAGVSQSPRYKVAKRGQDVALRCDPISGHVSLFWYQQALGQGPEFLTYFQNEAQLDKSGLPSDRFFAERPEGSVSTLKIQRTQQEDSAVYLCASSPSGNTGELFFGEGSRLTVL.

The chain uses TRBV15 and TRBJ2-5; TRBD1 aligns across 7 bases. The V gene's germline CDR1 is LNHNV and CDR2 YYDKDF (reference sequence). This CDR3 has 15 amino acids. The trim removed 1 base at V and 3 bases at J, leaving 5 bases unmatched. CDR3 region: CATSRGAGTEETQYF. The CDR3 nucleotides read TGTGCCACCAGCAGAGGAGCCGGGACAGAAGAGACCCAGTACTTC. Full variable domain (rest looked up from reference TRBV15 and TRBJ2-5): DAMVIQNPRYQVTQFGKPVTLSCSQTLNHNVMYWYQQKSSQAPKLLFHYYDKDFNNEADTPDNFQSRRPNTSFCFLDIRSPGLGDTAMYLCATSRGAGTEETQYFGPGTRLLVL.

DNA of the CDR3: TGTGCCAGCAGCCTCACTAGGAGCGTGGGCTGGAATGAGCAGTTCTTC. It specifies CASSLTRSVGWNEQFF. V usage is TRBV6-2 or TRBV6-3 and J usage is TRBJ2-1; perhaps TRBD2 as D (5 bases). This CDR3 is 16 amino acids long. Germline V gene lookup returns CDR1 MNHEY and CDR2 SVGEGT. The V end was cut by 6 bases, the J end by 7 bases, with 22 bases between.

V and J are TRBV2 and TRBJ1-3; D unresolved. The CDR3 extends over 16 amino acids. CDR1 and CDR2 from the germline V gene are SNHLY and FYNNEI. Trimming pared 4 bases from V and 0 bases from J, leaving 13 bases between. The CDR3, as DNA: TGTGCCAGCAGTGTCCGACATACTTCCTCTGGAAACACCATATATTTT. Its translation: CASSVRHTSSGNTIYF.

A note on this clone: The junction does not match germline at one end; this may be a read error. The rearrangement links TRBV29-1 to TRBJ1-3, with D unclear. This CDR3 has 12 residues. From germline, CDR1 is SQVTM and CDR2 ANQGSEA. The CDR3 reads CQRGRMCITIYF. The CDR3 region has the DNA TGTCAGCGAGGGAGAATGTGTATCACCATATATTTT.

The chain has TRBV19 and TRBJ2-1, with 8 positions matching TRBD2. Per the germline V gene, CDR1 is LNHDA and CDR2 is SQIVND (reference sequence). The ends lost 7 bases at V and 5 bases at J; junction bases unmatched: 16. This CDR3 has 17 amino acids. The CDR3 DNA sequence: TGTGCCAGTACCCAATTAATGGGGAGCGGGAGTAACAATGAGCAGTTCTTC. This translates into CASTQLMGSGSNNEQFF.

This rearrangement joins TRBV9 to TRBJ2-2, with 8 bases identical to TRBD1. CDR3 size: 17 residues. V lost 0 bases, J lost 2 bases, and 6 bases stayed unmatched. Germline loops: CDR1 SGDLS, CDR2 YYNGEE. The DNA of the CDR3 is TGTGCCAGCAGCGTAGAGCCCGGGACAGGCAACACCGGGGAGCTGTTTTTT. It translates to CASSVEPGTGNTGELFF.

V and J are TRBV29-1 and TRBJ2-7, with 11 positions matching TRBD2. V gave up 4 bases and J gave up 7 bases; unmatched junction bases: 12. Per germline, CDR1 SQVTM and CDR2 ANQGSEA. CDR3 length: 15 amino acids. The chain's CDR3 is CSVGFLSGRANEQYF. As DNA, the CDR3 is TGCAGCGTTGGGTTTCTTAGCGGGAGGGCCAATGAGCAGTACTTC.